This is a list of T cell receptor beta chains from one sample in a study of OX40 agonist ivuxolimab in advanced cancers. Measured with immunoSEQ multiplex PCR; TCRdb has only the in-frame clones, and not every one. Of approximately 86,000 clones listed, approximately 90% are singletons. This sample comprised CD4+ or CD8+ T cells sorted from blood, obtained in a trial of the OX40 agonist ivuxolimab. These receptor sequences come from an adult with an advanced solid tumor such as melanoma, head and neck, liver or kidney cancer. CDR3s include the opening cysteine and the closing phenylalanine or tryptophan. D genes are given only for firm matches. Rows give clone size only sometimes, using once, few, many, or a class for an expanded clone.

abundance,d_gene,v_gene,j_gene,CDR3nt,CDR3aa
.,.,TRBV7-2,TRBJ1-3,TGTGCCAGCAGCTTCGGGTCAGTTCCTGGAAACACCATATATTTT,CASSFGSVPGNTIYF
.,.,TRBV5-1,TRBJ2-5,TGCGCCAGCAGCCCGGGACTCCTAGGAGAGACCCAGTACTTC,CASSPGLLGETQYF
.,TRBD2,TRBV28,TRBJ2-7,TGTGCCAGCAGTTCAGACGGGAGGGCCGTATACGAGCAGTACTTC,CASSSDGRAVYEQYF
.,TRBD1,TRBV2,TRBJ2-3,TGTGCCAGCAGTGGTCGGGTGGGACAGGGGGGAAATACGCAGTATTTT,CASSGRVGQGGNTQYF
.,.,TRBV21-1,TRBJ2-2,TGTGCCAGCAGCAAAGAAAGAGGACAGCGGAACACCGGGGAGCTGTTTTTT,CASSKERGQRNTGELFF
.,TRBD1,TRBV30,TRBJ1-2,TGTGCCTGGGACAGGGTAGCTAACTATGGCTACACCTTC,CAWDRVANYGYTF
.,TRBD1,TRBV28,TRBJ1-2,TGTGCCAGCAGTTTGCGCAGGGGGCTTGGCTACACCTTC,CASSLRRGLGYTF
.,TRBD1,TRBV7-8,TRBJ1-4,TGTGCCAGCAGCCACTTCCGAAACAGGGGGCGACCTAATGAAAAACTGTTTTTT,CASSHFRNRGRPNEKLFF
.,TRBD1,TRBV19,TRBJ1-4,TGTGCCAGTAGTTCAGGGGGGCTGGGAAGCGAAAAACTGTTTTTT,CASSSGGLGSEKLFF
.,.,TRBV21-1,TRBJ1-2,TGTGCCAGCAGCAAAGCTCCGGGCTCGTCTAACTATGGCTACACCTTC,CASSKAPGSSNYGYTF
.,.,TRBV18,TRBJ2-5,TGTGCCAGCTCAGAGAACGAGGGGGAGACCCAGTACTTC,CASSENEGETQYF
.,.,TRBV30,TRBJ2-3,TGTGCCTGGAGTGCCCTCACAGATACGCAGTATTTT,CAWSALTDTQYF
.,.,TRBV7-9,TRBJ2-2,TGTGCCAGCAGCTTCGGGCATAACACCGGGGAGCTGTTTTTT,CASSFGHNTGELFF
.,.,TRBV28,TRBJ1-4,TGTGCCAGCGGCTTTAATGAAAAACTGTTTTTT,CASGFNEKLFF
.,.,TRBV19,TRBJ2-7,TGTGCCAGTGCCGTAGGGACGTCCGTTGTTGGGGCCTACGAGCAGTACTTC,CASAVGTSVVGAYEQYF
.,TRBD2,TRBV29-1,TRBJ2-3,TGCAGCGCTAGCGGGAGTAGCACAGATACGCAGTATTTT,CSASGSSTDTQYF
.,TRBD1,TRBV7-6,TRBJ2-5,TGTGCCAGCAGCTTACGACCCCGGGACAGGCAAGAGACCCAGTACTTC,CASSLRPRDRQETQYF
.,.,TRBV28,TRBJ1-5,TGTGCCAGCAGTTCCCCAGCAGGGGGCAATCAGCCCCAGCATTTT,CASSSPAGGNQPQHF
.,TRBD1,TRBV7-2,TRBJ1-1,TGTGCCAGCAGCTCCGCTGACAGGGGAGAGGACACTGAAGCTTTCTTT,CASSSADRGEDTEAFF
once,TRBD1,TRBV10-3,TRBJ1-4,TGTGCCATCAGTGCCGGACAGGGGGCTGGCCTGTTTTTT,CAISAGQGAGLFF
few,.,TRBV7-6,TRBJ1-6,TGTGCCAGCAGCTCCGGTGGGGCAGCCTCACCCCTCCACTTT,CASSSGGAASPLHF
once,TRBD2,TRBV5-1,TRBJ2-3,TGCGCCAGCAGCTTGGGCAGTGGACTAGCGGGGACAGATACGCAGTATTTT,CASSLGSGLAGTDTQYF
few,TRBD2,TRBV2,TRBJ2-1,TGTGCCAGCTGGACTAGCGGACAGTACAATGAGCAGTTCTTC,CASWTSGQYNEQFF